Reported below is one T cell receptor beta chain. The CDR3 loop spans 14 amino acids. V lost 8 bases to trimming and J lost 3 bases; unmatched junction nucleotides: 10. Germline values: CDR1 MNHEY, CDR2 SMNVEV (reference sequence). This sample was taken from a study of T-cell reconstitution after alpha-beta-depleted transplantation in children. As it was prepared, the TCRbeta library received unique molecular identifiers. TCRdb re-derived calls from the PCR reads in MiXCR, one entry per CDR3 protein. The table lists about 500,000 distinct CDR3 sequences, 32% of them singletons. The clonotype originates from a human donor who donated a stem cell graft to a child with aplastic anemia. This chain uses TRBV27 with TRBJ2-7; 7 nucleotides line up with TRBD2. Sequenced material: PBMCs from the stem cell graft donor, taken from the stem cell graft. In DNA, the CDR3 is TGTGCCAGCCAGGGTTTTGGGGGGGTCTACGAGCAGTACTTC. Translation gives CASQGFGGVYEQYF.